The 3 T cell receptor beta chains reported below all come from one sample, sequenced in a study of T cell responses to AZD1222 COVID-19 vaccine. TCRdb's copy holds only in-frame clones and misses some; the assay was immunoSEQ multiplex PCR. The data hold about 130,000 clones, with 91% observed a single time. The sequencing here drew on peripheral blood, taken on day 0 of AZD1222 vaccination. The receptors originated from an adult in good health.

The CDR3 DNA reads TGTGCCATCAGTGAGTCCCAGCGGGAGACAGATACGCAGTATTTT. Translated: CAISESQRETDTQYF. V is TRBV10-3 and J is TRBJ2-3; 8 bases fit TRBD2. V shed 0 bases, J shed 3 bases, and the junction held 2 bases outside the gene matches. CDR3 length: 15 residues. CDR1 is ENHRY and CDR2 is SYGVKD in the germline V gene.

The genes are TRBV6-5 and TRBJ1-1; D is undetermined. Germline V gene sequence: CDR1 MNHEY, CDR2 SVGAGI. V was shortened by 2 bases and J by 2 bases, with 15 bases between the two germline ends. The CDR3 extends over 16 amino acids. CDR3 region: CASSYRRSKANTEAFF. CDR3 bases: TGTGCCAGCAGTTACCGAAGAAGTAAGGCCAACACTGAAGCTTTCTTT.

This clone was found once. V usage is TRBV6-1 and J usage is TRBJ1-2, with D maybe TRBD1 (5 bases). Germline V lookup: CDR1 MNHNS, CDR2 SASEGT. V was trimmed by 4 bases and J by 4 bases, leaving 22 bases between them. This CDR3 has 17 amino acids. The chain's CDR3 is CASSGLGWTQILYGYTF. The CDR3 region has the DNA TGTGCCAGCAGTGGCCTTGGGTGGACACAGATTCTCTATGGCTACACCTTC.